The following is a T cell receptor beta chain sequence with its context. These data are taken from a study of blood T cell repertoires in COVID-19. At the level of the study: Whether acute or convalescent, the COVID-19 samples came from the United States, Italy and Spain.

The table came from immunoSEQ multiplex PCR; TCRdb's copy has only in-frame clones and leaves some out. Of a few hundred thousand clones listed, approximately 86% are singletons. V shed 0 bases and J shed 0 bases, with 14 bases lying between them. Germline lookup yields CDR1 SEHNR and CDR2 FQNEAQ (reference sequence). There are 17 residues in the CDR3. Individuals aged about 18 to 89 years were recruited from 24 US areas. Two negative PCRs, clearance, or symptom resolution characterized the recovered Cohort 3 donors. The rearrangement links TRBV7-9 to TRBJ1-1; tentative D call: TRBD1 (5 bases). Sequencing used PBMCs or T cells enriched from blood (not recorded which). The origin of this receptor is a woman in her sixties who had recovered from COVID-19. The CDR3 here is CASSLAWGVRLNTEAFF. CDR3 nucleotides: TGTGCCAGCAGCTTAGCCTGGGGGGTTAGATTGAACACTGAAGCTTTCTTT.